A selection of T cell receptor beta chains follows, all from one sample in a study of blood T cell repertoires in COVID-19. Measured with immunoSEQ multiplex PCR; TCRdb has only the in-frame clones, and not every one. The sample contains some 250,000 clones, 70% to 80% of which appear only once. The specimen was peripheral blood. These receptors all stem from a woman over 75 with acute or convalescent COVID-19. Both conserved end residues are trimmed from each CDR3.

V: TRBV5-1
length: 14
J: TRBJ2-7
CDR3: ASSLVGWKEAYEQY

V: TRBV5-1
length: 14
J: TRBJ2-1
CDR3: ASSLLSGGAGNEQF

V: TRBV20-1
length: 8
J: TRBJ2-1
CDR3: SAKTDKQF

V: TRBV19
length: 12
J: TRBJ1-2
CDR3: ASSPSGTVRGYT

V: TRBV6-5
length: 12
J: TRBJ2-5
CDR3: ASRPQGRQETQY

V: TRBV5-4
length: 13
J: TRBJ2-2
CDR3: ASSLGGRQSGELF

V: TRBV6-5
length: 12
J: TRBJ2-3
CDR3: ASSYGTGKDTQY

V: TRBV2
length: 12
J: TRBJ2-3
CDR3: ASSEVRSRGTQY

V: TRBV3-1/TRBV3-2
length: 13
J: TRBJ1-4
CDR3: ASSQGWAYGEKLF

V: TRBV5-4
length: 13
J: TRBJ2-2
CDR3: ASSLRRGDTGELF

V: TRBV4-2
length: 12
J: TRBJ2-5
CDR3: ASSQGGNQETQY

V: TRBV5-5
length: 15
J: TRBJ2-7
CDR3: ASSSLKQGGGVYEQY

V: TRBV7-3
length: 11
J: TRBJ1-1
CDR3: ASSKGGNTEAF

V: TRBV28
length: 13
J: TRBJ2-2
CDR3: ASSFGGAGTGELF

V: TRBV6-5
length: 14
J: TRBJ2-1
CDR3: ASSYFLAGGIYEQF

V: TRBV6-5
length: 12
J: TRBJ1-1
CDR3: ASSLYGENTEAF

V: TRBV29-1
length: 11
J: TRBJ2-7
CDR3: SVVDRNTYEQY

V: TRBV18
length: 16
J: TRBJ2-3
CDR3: ASSPLILTGSSTDTQY